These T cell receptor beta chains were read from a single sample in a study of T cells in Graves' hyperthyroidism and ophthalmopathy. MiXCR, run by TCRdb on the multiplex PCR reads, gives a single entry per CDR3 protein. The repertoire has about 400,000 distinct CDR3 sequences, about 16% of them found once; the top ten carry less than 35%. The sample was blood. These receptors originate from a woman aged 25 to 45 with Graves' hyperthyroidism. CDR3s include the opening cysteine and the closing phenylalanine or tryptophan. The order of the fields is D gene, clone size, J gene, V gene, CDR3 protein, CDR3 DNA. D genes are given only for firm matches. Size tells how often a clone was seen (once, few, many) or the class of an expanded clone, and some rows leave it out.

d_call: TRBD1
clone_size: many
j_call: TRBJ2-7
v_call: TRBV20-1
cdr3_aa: CSAQGQESYEQYF
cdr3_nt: TGCAGTGCGCAGGGACAGGAGTCCTACGAGCAGTACTTC

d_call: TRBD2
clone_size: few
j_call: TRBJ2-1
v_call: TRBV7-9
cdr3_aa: CASRYGGVYNEQFF
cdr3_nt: TGTGCCAGCAGATACGGGGGGGTTTACAATGAGCAGTTCTTC

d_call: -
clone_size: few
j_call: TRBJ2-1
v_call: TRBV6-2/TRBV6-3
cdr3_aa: CASSQGRSYNEQFF
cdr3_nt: TGTGCCAGCAGTCAGGGGCGCTCCTACAATGAGCAGTTCTTC

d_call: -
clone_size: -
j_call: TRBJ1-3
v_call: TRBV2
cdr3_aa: CASSLGHPSSGNTIYF
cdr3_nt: TGTGCCAGCAGCCTCGGACATCCAAGCTCTGGAAACACCATATATTTT

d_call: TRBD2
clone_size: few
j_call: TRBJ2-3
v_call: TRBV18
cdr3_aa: CASSPPNGLAGADTQYF
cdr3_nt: TGTGCCAGCTCACCACCGAACGGACTAGCGGGAGCAGATACGCAGTATTTT

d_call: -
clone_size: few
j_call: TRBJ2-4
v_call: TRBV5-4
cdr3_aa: CASSARGGAKNIQYF
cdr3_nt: TGTGCCAGCAGCGCCCGAGGGGGGGCCAAAAACATTCAGTACTTC

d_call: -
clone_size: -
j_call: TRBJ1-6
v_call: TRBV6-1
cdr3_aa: CASSEGSVAAYNSPLHF
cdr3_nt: TGTGCCAGCAGTGAAGGTAGCGTGGCAGCTTATAATTCACCCCTCCACTTT

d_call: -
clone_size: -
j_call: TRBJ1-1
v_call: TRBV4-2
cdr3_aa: CASSQDPGEGTEAFF
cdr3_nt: TGTGCCAGCAGCCAAGATCCAGGGGAGGGCACTGAAGCTTTCTTT

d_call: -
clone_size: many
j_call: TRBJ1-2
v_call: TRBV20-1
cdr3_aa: CSARPPGTPYGYTF
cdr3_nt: TGCAGTGCTAGGCCCCCCGGGACTCCCTATGGCTACACCTTC

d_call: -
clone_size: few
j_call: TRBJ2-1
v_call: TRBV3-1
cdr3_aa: CASSQESHWSSYNEQFF
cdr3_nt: TGTGCCAGCAGCCAAGAATCCCACTGGAGCTCCTACAATGAGCAGTTCTTC

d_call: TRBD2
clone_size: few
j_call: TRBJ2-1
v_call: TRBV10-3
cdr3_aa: CAIRLAGSNEQFF
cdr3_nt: TGTGCCATCAGACTAGCGGGGAGCAATGAGCAGTTCTTC

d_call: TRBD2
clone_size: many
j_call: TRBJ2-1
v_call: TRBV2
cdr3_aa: CASSTQTSGRLFYNEQFF
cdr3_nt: TGTGCCAGCAGTACCCAGACTAGCGGGAGGCTATTCTACAATGAGCAGTTCTTC

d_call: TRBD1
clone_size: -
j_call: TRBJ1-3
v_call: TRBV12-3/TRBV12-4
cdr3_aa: CASIPSGTGFSGNTIYF
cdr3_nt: TGTGCCAGTATACCATCCGGGACAGGGTTCTCTGGAAACACCATATATTTT

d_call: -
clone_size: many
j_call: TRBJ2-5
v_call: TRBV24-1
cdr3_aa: CATSDLGQETQYF
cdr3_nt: TGTGCCACCAGTGATTTGGGACAAGAGACCCAGTACTTC

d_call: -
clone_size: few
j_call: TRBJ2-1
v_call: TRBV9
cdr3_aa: CASSVELREWNEQFF
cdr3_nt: TGTGCCAGCAGCGTAGAGCTCAGGGAGTGGAATGAGCAGTTCTTC

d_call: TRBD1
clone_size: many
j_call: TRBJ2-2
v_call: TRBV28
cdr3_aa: CASSSLTGGKGGELFF
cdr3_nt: TGTGCCAGCAGTTCCCTAACAGGGGGCAAGGGCGGGGAGCTGTTTTTT

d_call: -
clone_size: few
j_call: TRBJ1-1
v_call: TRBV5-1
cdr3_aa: CASSWGGRGRDTEAFF
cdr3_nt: TGCGCCAGCAGCTGGGGGGGGCGCGGGAGAGACACTGAAGCTTTCTTT

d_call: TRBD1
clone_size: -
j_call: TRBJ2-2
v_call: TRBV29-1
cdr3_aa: CSVEGPGQGTGELFF
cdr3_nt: TGCAGCGTTGAAGGTCCCGGACAGGGGACCGGGGAGCTGTTTTTT

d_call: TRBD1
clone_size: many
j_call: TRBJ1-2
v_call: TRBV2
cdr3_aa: CASSTGGDGYGYTF
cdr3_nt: TGTGCCAGCAGTACAGGGGGCGATGGCTATGGCTACACCTTC

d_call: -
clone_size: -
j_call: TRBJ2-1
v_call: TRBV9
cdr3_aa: CASSVDEGGSYNEQFF
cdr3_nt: TGTGCCAGCAGCGTAGATGAAGGGGGGTCCTACAATGAGCAGTTCTTC

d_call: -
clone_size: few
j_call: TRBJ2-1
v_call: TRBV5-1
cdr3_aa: CASSTIDSYNEQFF
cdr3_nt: TGCGCCAGCAGCACGATCGACAGCTACAATGAGCAGTTCTTC

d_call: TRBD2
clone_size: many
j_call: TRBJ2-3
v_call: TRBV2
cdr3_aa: CASRDGTSVSTDTQYF
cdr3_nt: TGTGCCAGCAGGGATGGGACTAGCGTTAGCACAGATACGCAGTATTTT

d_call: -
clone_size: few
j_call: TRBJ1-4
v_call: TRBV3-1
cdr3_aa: CASSPKAERRGGEKLFF
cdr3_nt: TGTGCCAGCAGCCCAAAAGCCGAAAGGAGGGGGGGTGAAAAACTGTTTTTT

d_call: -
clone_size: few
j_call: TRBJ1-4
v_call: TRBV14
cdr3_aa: CASSRADGATNEKLFF
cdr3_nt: TGTGCCAGCAGCCGAGCCGACGGAGCAACTAATGAAAAACTGTTTTTT

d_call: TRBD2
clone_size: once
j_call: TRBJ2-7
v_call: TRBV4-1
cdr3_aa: CASSQGASGSSYEQYF
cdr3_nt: TGCGCCAGCAGCCAAGGGGCTAGCGGGAGCTCCTACGAGCAGTACTTC

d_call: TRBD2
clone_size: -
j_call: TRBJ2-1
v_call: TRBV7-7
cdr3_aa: CASSFQAGVRCDEQFF
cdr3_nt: TGTGCTAGCAGCTTTCAGGCGGGAGTTCGATGTGATGAGCAGTTCTTC

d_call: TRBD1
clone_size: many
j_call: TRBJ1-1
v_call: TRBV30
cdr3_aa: CAWSRQGNTEAFF
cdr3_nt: TGTGCCTGGAGTCGACAGGGTAACACTGAAGCTTTCTTT

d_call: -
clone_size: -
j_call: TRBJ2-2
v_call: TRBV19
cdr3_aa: CASSTDSISGELFF
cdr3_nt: TGTGCCAGTAGTACCGACAGTATAAGCGGGGAGCTGTTTTTT

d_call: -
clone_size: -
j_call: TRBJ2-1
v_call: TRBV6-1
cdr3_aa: CASSEVGEGIIF
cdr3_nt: -

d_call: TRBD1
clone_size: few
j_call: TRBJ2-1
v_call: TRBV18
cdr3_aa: CASQGQLRDNEQFF
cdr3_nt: TGTGCCAGCCAGGGACAGTTAAGGGACAATGAGCAGTTCTTC

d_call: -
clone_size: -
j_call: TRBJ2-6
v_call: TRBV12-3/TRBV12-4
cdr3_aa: CASSFADSIRANVLTF
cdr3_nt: TGTGCCAGCAGTTTCGCGGACAGCATACGAGCCAACGTCCTGACTTTC

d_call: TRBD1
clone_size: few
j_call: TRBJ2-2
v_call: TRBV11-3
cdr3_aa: CASSSGQGDTGELFF
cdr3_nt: TGTGCCAGCAGCTCCGGACAGGGGGACACCGGGGAGCTGTTTTTT

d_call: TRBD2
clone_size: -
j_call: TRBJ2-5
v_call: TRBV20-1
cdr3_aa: CSASNTGTSVWETQYF
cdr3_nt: TGCAGTGCTAGCAATACCGGGACTAGCGTATGGGAGACCCAGTACTTC

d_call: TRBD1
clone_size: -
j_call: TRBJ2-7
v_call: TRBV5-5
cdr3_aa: CASSWDRVTYEQYF
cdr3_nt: TGTGCCAGCAGCTGGGACAGGGTAACCTACGAGCAGTACTTC

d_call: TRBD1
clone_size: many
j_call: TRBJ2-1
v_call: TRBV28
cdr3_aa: CASTPGGLGHEQFF
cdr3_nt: TGTGCCAGCACCCCAGGGGGCCTGGGACATGAGCAGTTCTTC

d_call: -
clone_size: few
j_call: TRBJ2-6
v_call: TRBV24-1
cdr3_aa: CATGVSGANVLTF
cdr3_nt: TGTGCCACAGGGGTATCAGGGGCCAACGTCCTGACTTTC

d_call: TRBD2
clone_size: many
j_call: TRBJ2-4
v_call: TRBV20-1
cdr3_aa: CSAPTSGSSKNIQYF
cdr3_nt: TGCAGTGCACCGACTAGCGGGAGTTCCAAAAACATTCAGTACTTC